This section outlines one T cell receptor (beta chain) sequence together with its context. The data were obtained in a study of blood T cell repertoires in COVID-19. The CDR3 has 17 residues. CDR1 and CDR2 (germline): KGHSH, LQKENI. Trimming left V 6 bases short and J 2 bases short, with 17 bases between. Some clones are missing from TCRdb's copy, which holds only in-frame ones; the method was immunoSEQ multiplex PCR. This table has about 120,000 clones, about 91% appearing once. The sample was peripheral blood. The rearrangement links TRBV18 to TRBJ1-6; TRBD1 might be the D (5 bases). This clonotype originated in a man over 45 with acute or convalescent COVID-19. In nucleotides, the CDR3 is TGTGCCAGCTCGTCACAGGCAGGGCTCGCCTATAATTCACCCCTCCACTTT. This translates into CASSSQAGLAYNSPLHF.